This TCR beta chain came from a study of T cell clusters in autoimmune cytopenias. Multiplex touch-down PCR amplified TRB using TRB-A and TRB-B pools in one tube. TCRdb re-called the multiplex PCR reads; one entry per CDR3 protein, DNA not given. The sample totals 1,000 or so distinct CDR3 sequences. By frequency, this clonotype registers medium-sized. This CDR3 has 14 amino acids. Germline V gene lookup returns CDR1 SGHDN and CDR2 FVKESK. TRB amplification used 250 ng of peripheral blood genomic DNA. The data were also submitted as part of a second study, on T cell repertoires in aging, cancer and after chemotherapy. According to that study: Six age groups, ranging from 30 or younger to 70 or older, included the donors. Healthy donors lost TCR diversity with age mainly through richness, cancer patients through richness and evenness.

The sequenced sample was peripheral blood. This rearrangement joins TRBV14 to TRBJ1-2. The sequence was obtained from a human donor in good health. The CDR3 loop reads CASSQAGSNYGYTF.